What follows are 21 T cell receptor beta chains derived from one specimen sequenced in a study of T-cell reconstitution after alpha-beta-depleted transplantation in children listed by TCRdb under 2016. Receptor libraries were prepared by PCR. TCRdb names Illumina HiSeq 2500 as the instrument used. TCR libraries were prepared with molecular barcoding, using unique molecular identifiers to normalize TCRbeta repertoire quantification. The public sequencing data were trimmed at Q25 with fastp and processed into clonotypes with MiXCR by TCRdb, which kept only in-frame beta chains. For every CDR3 protein sequence, its rows merge into one entry that carries the most common genes and DNA. A total of fewer than 550,000 distinct CDR3 sequences appear in this sample, over 9.5% of them only once. The ten top clones hold around 13% of the sample. In light of the paper, this sample's treatment or condition label describes: allogeneic hematopoietic cell transplantation with graft depleted of TCRalphabeta T cells and CD19 B cells.

The sample in question was PBMCs, mostly from graft donor cells, obtained 180 days after TCRalphabeta/CD19-depleted stem cell transplant. The source of these receptors is a female patient younger than 10 who had a stem cell transplant for aplastic anemia, so the T cells may come from the graft donor.

This clonotype was seen ten or more times. This sequence joins TRBV28 and TRBJ1-6; 8 bases agree with TRBD1. The CDR3 is made up of 15 amino acids. The germline V gene encodes CDR1 MDHEN and CDR2 SYDVKM. The ends lost 5 bases at V and 6 bases at J; junction bases unmatched: 6. Here the CDR3 reads CASSPLDRVNSPLHF. DNA of the CDR3: TGTGCCAGCAGTCCCCTGGACAGGGTTAATTCACCCCTCCACTTT.

This clonotype came up many times. CDR3 DNA: TGTGCCATCCTGGGACACAGCAATGAGCAGTTCTTC. Translation gives CAILGHSNEQFF. The V gene is TRBV7-8, the J gene TRBJ2-1; TRBD1 might be the D (6 bases). In germline, CDR1 is SGHVS, CDR2 FQNEAQ. The CDR3 totals 12 residues. Trimming removed 10 bases at V and 6 bases at J, with 13 bases between. The full variable domain, completed using reference TRBV7-8 and TRBJ2-1, is GAGVSQSPRYKVAKRGQDVALRCDPISGHVSLFWYQQALGQGPEFLTYFQNEAQLDKSGLPSDRFFAERPEGSVSTLKIQRTQQEDSAVYLCAILGHSNEQFFGPGTRLTVL.

This clonotype has only a few counts. The J gene is TRBJ2-5, the V gene TRBV3-1; D gene ambiguous. The germline V gene encodes CDR1 LGHDT and CDR2 YNNKEL (reference sequence). V lost 2 bases, J lost 5 bases, and 12 bases lay in between. The CDR3 covers 14 residues. The CDR3 spells CASSQSGRTETQYF. The CDR3 DNA follows: TGTGCCAGCAGCCAATCCGGCCGCACGGAGACCCAGTACTTC.

This clonotype occurred many times. The chain employs TRBV11-2 and TRBJ2-4, with TRBD1 as a possible D gene (5 bases). Trimming shortened V by 7 bases and J by 13 bases, and 23 bases separated the two germline ends. The length of the CDR3 is 14 residues. Looked up from germline, CDR1 is SGHAT and CDR2 is FQNNGV. This CDR3 reads CASTPSRTPRVQYF. The CDR3 DNA reads TGTGCCAGCACACCCTCTCGGACACCAAGGGTCCAGTACTTC.

This clonotype has just a few counts. This rearrangement joins TRBV18 to TRBJ1-1; TRBD1 matches at 8 bases. CDR1 is KGHSH, CDR2 LQKENI, per germline. There are 13 residues in the CDR3. V gave up 7 bases and J gave up 1 base; unmatched junction bases: 2. The CDR3 DNA reads as TGTGCCAGCTATGGACAGGGGAACACTGAAGCTTTCTTT. Translation: CASYGQGNTEAFF.

The chain uses TRBV7-2 and TRBJ2-1; D call uncertain. Germline CDR1 SGHTA, CDR2 FQGNSA. The CDR3 totals 16 residues. V was trimmed by 4 bases and J by 7 bases, leaving 20 bases between them. The CDR3 region is CASSSPWPYYGNEQFF. The DNA of the CDR3 is TGTGCCAGCAGCTCCCCTTGGCCCTATTACGGTAATGAGCAGTTCTTC.

The J gene is TRBJ2-3, the V gene TRBV7-2; D is uncertain. V gave up 5 bases and J gave up 0 bases, with 15 bases separating them. The length of the CDR3 is 16 residues. The germline CDR1 and CDR2 sequences are SGHTA and FQGNSA. The CDR3 DNA follows: TGTGCCAGCAGCAGAGCCCTACAGAGAAGCACAGATACGCAGTATTTT. Its protein is CASSRALQRSTDTQYF.

In its sample, this clonotype was seen a few times. V and J are TRBV12-3 or TRBV12-4 and TRBJ2-7; D is possibly TRBD2 (6 bases). There are 14 residues in the CDR3. Trimming shortened V by 7 bases and J by 5 bases, and 18 bases separated the two germline ends. CDR3 amino acids: CASTAGLVRHEQYF. For the CDR3, the DNA is TGTGCCAGCACCGCGGGACTGGTGAGGCACGAGCAGTACTTC.

The chain is built from TRBV5-1 and TRBJ2-2; 16 bases fit TRBD2. CDR3 length: 19 amino acids. Unmatched junction bases numbered 6, after V lost 3 bases and J lost 1 base. CDR1 SGHRS and CDR2 YFSETQ come from the germline V gene. The CDR3 coding sequence is TGCGCCAGCAGCTCCGGGACTAGCGGGAGGGCCAGGAACACCGGGGAGCTGTTTTTT. Its protein is CASSSGTSGRARNTGELFF.

The genes are TRBV7-6 and TRBJ2-7, with D perhaps TRBD1 (6 bases). In germline, CDR1 is SGHVS, CDR2 FNYEAQ. V lost 5 bases, J lost 1 base, and 12 bases lay in between. There are 14 residues in the CDR3. CDR3 region: CASSATGRSYEQYF. The CDR3 DNA follows: TGTGCCAGCAGCGCTACAGGGCGTTCCTACGAGCAGTACTTC. Full variable domain (outside the CDR3, taken from reference TRBV7-6 and TRBJ2-7): GAGVSQSPRYKVTKRGQDVALRCDPISGHVSLYWYRQALGQGPEFLTYFNYEAQQDKSGLPNDRFSAERPEGSISTLTIQRTEQRDSAMYRCASSATGRSYEQYFGPGTRLTVT.

The chain carries TRBV20-1 and TRBJ2-7; 8 nucleotides agree with TRBD2. V lost 7 bases and J lost 2; bases outside the gene matches: 7. The CDR3 has 13 amino acids. Germline loops: CDR1 DFQATT, CDR2 SNEGSKA (reference sequence). CDR3: CSGQTSGTYEQYF. CDR3 bases: TGCAGTGGGCAAACTAGCGGAACCTACGAGCAGTACTTC.

This rearrangement joins TRBV10-3 to TRBJ2-5, with D maybe TRBD1 (6 bases). The V end lost 1 base, the J end lost 1 base, and 7 bases lay between the germline ends. This CDR3 is 14 amino acids long. The V gene's germline CDR1 is ENHRY and CDR2 SYGVKD. The CDR3 DNA follows: TGTGCCATCAGTGAGTGGACAGCCCAAGAGACCCAGTACTTC. Translating gives CAISEWTAQETQYF.

The chain couples TRBV12-3 or TRBV12-4 to TRBJ1-1; 7 bases are a match to TRBD1. Trimming at V came to 6 bases and at J to 5 bases, leaving 12 bases not matched to a gene. The CDR3 contains 15 residues. The DNA for the CDR3 is TGTGCCAGCAGACTCCCAGGGAACAGGGGAACTGAAGCTTTCTTT. Translated, it gives CASRLPGNRGTEAFF.

This clonotype was counted a few times. The V gene is TRBV20-1, the J gene TRBJ2-5, with 12 bases fitting TRBD2. Germline assignment: CDR1 DFQATT and CDR2 SNEGSKA (reference sequence). V was clipped by 3 bases and J by 4 bases; unmatched bases: 9. The CDR3 contains 16 residues. Here the CDR3 reads CSASSSGGALGETQYF. The CDR3 DNA reads TGCAGTGCTAGTTCTAGCGGGGGGGCTTTGGGAGAGACCCAGTACTTC.

This clonotype was counted at least ten times. The chain combines TRBV7-3 with TRBJ2-3, with 7 nucleotides matching TRBD1. Losses at the gene ends were 9 bases for V and 3 bases for J; bases not matched to a gene: 6. This CDR3 region has 13 residues. Germline CDR1 and CDR2: SGHTA and FQGTGA. As DNA, the CDR3 is TGTGCCAGTTTGACAGGGTTGACAGATACGCAGTATTTT. As protein: CASLTGLTDTQYF.

For the CDR3, the DNA is TGCGCCAGCAGCTTGGGCGGGAGGGGGACGTTCTTC. Protein product: CASSLGGRGTFF. The rearrangement links TRBV5-1 to TRBJ2-1; 9 bases align to TRBD2. The CDR3 loop spans 12 amino acids. The V gene's germline CDR1 is SGHRS and CDR2 YFSETQ. The trim removed 0 bases at V and 15 bases at J, leaving 4 bases unmatched.

The V gene is TRBV2, the J gene TRBJ2-5; 14 nucleotides line up with TRBD2. With 8 bases clipped from V and 6 bases from J, the junction kept 8 bases outside the gene matches. The CDR3 loop spans 15 amino acids. CDR1 SNHLY and CDR2 FYNNEI come from the germline V gene. The CDR3 loop is CASPRTSGRLKTQYF. The CDR3 DNA sequence: TGTGCCAGCCCGAGGACTAGCGGGAGGTTGAAGACCCAGTACTTC.

The chain links TRBV10-3 to TRBJ1-2; tentatively, D is TRBD1 (5 bases). This CDR3 is 13 amino acids long. Trimming stripped 11 bases from V and 5 bases from J, with 18 bases between. CDR1 and CDR2 (germline): ENHRY, SYGVKD. CDR3 bases: TGTGCCTTTCAACACCAGGGTTATTATGGCTACACCTTC. Its translation: CAFQHQGYYGYTF.

V and J are TRBV27 and TRBJ2-7; 9 bases agree with TRBD1. V shed 2 bases, J shed 3 bases, and the junction held 5 bases outside the gene matches. Germline CDR1 and CDR2: MNHEY and SMNVEV (reference sequence). This CDR3 has 15 residues. CDR3 DNA: TGTGCCAGCAGTTTAACACAGGGGGCCTTCTACGAGCAGTACGTC. Its protein is CASSLTQGAFYEQYV.

A few counts support this clonotype. V is TRBV4-3 and J is TRBJ2-5; 10 bases match TRBD1. The CDR3 has 15 amino acids. Germline CDR1 reads LGHNA; CDR2 reads YSLEER. The V and J ends lost 6 bases and 2 bases, in that order; junction bases with no gene match: 6. The CDR3 DNA sequence: TGCGCCAGCAGGATGGACAGGGGGATTCAAGAGACCCAGTACTTC. Residues: CASRMDRGIQETQYF.

The chain couples TRBV14 to TRBJ2-7; D possibly uses TRBD1 or TRBD2 (5 bases each). Germline V gives CDR1 SGHDN, CDR2 FVKESK. Trimming left V 5 bases short and J 7 bases short, with 9 bases between. The CDR3 has 11 amino acids. CDR3 DNA: TGTGCCAGCAGCGACGGGGCGGAGCAGTACTTC. Translating it yields CASSDGAEQYF.